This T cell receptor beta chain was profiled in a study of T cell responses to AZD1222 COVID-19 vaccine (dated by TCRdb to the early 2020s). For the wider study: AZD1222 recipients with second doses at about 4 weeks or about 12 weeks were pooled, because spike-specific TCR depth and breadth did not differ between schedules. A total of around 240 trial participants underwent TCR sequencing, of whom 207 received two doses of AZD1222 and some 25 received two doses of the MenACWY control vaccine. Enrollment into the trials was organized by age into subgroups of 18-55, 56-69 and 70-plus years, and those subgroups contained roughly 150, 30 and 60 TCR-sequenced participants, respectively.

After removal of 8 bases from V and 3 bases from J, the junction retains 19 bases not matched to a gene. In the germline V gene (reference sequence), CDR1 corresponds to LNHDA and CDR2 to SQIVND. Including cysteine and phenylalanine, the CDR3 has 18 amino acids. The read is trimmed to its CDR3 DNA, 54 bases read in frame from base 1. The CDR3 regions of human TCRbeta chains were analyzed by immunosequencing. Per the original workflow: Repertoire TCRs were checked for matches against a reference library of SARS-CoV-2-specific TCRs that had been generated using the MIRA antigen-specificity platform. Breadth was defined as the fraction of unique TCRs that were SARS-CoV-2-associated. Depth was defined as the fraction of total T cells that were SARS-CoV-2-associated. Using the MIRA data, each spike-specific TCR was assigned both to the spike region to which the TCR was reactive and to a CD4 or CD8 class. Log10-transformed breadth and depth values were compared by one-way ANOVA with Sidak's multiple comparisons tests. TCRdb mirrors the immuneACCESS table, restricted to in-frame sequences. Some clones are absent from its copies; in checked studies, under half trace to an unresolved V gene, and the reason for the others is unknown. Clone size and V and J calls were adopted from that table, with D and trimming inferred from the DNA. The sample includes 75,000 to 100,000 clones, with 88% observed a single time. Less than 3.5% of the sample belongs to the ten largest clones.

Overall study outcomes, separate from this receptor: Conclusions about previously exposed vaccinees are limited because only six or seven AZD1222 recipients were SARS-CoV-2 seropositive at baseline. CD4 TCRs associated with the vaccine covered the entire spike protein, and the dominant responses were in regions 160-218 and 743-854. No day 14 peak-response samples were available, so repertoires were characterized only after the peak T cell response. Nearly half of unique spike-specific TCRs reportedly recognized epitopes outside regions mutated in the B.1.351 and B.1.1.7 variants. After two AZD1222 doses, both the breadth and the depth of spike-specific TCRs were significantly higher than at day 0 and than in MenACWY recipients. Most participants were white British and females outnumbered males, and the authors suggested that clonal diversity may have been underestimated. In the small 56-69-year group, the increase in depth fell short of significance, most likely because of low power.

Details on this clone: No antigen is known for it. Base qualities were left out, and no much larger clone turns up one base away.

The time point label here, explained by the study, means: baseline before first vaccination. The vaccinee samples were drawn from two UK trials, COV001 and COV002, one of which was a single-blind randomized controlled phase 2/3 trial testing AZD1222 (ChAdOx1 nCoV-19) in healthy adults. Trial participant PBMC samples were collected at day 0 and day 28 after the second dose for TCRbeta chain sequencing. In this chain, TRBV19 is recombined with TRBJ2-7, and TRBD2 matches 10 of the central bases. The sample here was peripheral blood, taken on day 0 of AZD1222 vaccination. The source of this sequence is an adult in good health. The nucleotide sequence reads TGTGCCAGTCCCCGTGGGCTAGCGGGAGCTCCCCCCCGCTACGAGCAGTACTTC. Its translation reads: CASPRGLAGAPPRYEQYF.